This T cell receptor beta chain was sequenced for a study of blood T cell repertoires in COVID-19. Overall study context: The samples span acute and convalescent COVID-19 from the United States, Italy and Spain. From T cells, B-cell-depleted T cells, or PBMCs came the material, which was cDNA or gDNA.

The germline V gene encodes CDR1 SNHLY and CDR2 FYNNEI. This CDR3 is built from 15 residues. V shed 2 bases, J shed 5 bases, and the junction held 6 bases outside the gene matches. This clone showed up just a few times. As handled by the study authors: Estimates of nucleated cell counts were drawn from the amplification of reference gene primers. Assay used: immunoSEQ multiplex PCR; TCRdb lists only in-frame clones, some missing. D and trimming were read from the DNA, whereas the V and J calls and clone size are those reported in that table. The table lists 90,000 to 100,000 clones, 70% to 90% of them singletons.

V is TRBV2 and J is TRBJ2-4; 7 bases line up with TRBD1. Specimen: peripheral blood. This TCR was recovered from a man between 70 and 80 years old with acute or convalescent COVID-19. DNA for the CDR3: TGTGCCAGCAGTGAAAGGCAGGGGGACGAAAACATTCAGTACTTC. Its protein is CASSERQGDENIQYF.